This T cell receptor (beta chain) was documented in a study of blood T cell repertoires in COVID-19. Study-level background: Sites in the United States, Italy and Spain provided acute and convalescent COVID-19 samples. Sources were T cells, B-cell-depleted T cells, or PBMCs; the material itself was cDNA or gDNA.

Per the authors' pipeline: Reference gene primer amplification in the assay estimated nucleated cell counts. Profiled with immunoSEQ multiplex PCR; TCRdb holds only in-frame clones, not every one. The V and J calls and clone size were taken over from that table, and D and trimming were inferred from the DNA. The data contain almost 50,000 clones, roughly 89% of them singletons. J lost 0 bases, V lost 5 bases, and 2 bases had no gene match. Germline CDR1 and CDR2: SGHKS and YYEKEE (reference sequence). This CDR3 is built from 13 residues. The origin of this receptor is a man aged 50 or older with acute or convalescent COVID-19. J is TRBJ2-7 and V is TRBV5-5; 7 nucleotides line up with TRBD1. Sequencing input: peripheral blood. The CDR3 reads CASSRTGSYEQYF. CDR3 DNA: TGTGCCAGCAGTCGGACAGGCTCCTACGAGCAGTACTTC.